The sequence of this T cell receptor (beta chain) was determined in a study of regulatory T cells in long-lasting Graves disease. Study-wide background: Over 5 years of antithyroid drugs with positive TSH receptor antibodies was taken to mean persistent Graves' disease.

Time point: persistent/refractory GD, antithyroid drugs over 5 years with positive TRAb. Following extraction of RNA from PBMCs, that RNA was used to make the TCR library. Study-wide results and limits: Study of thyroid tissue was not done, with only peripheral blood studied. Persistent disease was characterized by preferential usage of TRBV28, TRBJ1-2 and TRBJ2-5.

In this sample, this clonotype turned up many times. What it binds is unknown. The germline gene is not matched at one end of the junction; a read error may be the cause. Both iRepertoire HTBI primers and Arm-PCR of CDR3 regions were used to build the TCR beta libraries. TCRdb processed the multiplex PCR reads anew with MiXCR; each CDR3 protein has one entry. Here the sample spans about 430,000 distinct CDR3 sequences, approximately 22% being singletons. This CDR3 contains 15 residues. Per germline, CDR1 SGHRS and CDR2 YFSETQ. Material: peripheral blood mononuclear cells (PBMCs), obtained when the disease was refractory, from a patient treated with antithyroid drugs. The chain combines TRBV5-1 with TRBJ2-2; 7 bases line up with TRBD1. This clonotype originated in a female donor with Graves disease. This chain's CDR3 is CASSLRQGNTGELFF. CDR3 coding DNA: TGTGCCAGCAGTTTGCGACAGGGGAACACCGGGGAGCTGTTTTTT.